The sequence of this TCR beta chain was determined in a study of cytomegalovirus exposure and HLA in healthy donors (dated by TCRdb to between 2016 and 2019). For the wider study: In an earlier analysis of roughly 500 of the donors, about 260 Gb of sequence data and 90 million to 130 million unique TCR beta sequences from about 179 million T cells were reported. Among roughly 370 genotyped donors of the cohort, an average of around 240,000 unique TCR beta nucleotide sequences were sequenced per donor, roughly a sixth of them non-productive. In a later genetic analysis, genome-wide SNP genotypes for about three fifths of the roughly 670 donors were used, and that subset was treated as a discovery cohort. Every discovery cohort repertoire had been produced on one sequencing platform. To predict cytomegalovirus infection status, the study brought together high-throughput TCR immunosequencing, statistical association of individual TCRs with disease status, and machine learning. The genetic ancestry cluster associated with self-reported Caucasian donors included about 84% of the roughly 400 genotyped donors. Donor age, sex, ethnicity and CMV serostatus were compiled together with the repertoire data. An earlier analysis of about 620 of the donors applied high-throughput TCR beta sequencing to assess whether each TCR beta V gene segment acted as functional or pseudogenic. A later analysis re-examined previously published TCR beta repertoires from more than 650 donors and added high-resolution HLA genotyping to investigate patterns of TCR occurrence. The study was designed to test whether signatures of past pathogen exposure could be identified by cataloging public T cell receptors. The later analysis used no new phenotypic data to find candidate immune exposures, relying instead on TCR beta sequences and their occurrence across donors. The study used immunosequencing to profile the T cell repertoires of some 600 subjects and linked those repertoires to cytomegalovirus serostatus. Class I and class II HLA loci were covered by the typing at four-digit resolution. Typing coverage varied by locus: roughly 629-630 donors for A, B, C, DRB1 and DQB1; approximately 520 for DQA1; around 570 for DPA1; 450 to 480 for DPB1. Approximately 300 gigabases of sequencing data and around 85 million unique TCR sequences made up an early release that covered several hundred HLA-typed donors. Along with the roughly 670-subject first cohort, a separate validation cohort of roughly 110 different subjects was used. Roughly 5 DR-DQ haplotypes were handled as single units for association and clustering, since linkage in the cohort was strong. Broader findings and caveats from the paper: Specific HLA alleles were associated with 15,000 to 20,000 TCR beta sequences at a false discovery rate of 0.05 in a later analysis. Only TCR beta chains were sequenced in this cohort, and the absence of alpha or paired-chain data limited detectable features. A group of highly shared sequence variants was considered likely to be a technical artifact of the sequencing pipeline. The presence/absence analyses assumed that sequencing depth was roughly uniform across donors, and that assumption may not be true. Most TCR sequences were seen in very few donors, while some public TCRs were found in many individuals. In vitro tests confirmed that three of the cytomegalovirus-associated TCR beta chains recognize cytomegalovirus antigens. A further reported finding was that TCR beta sequences accurately predicted the HLA-A and HLA-B alleles for most subjects in the first cohort. In the study, about 150 TCR beta chains were listed as associated with cytomegalovirus. The authors suggested that the approach could potentially be extended to other disease states and immunological phenotypes. The 87-base-pair reads could not distinguish some IMGT-functional V segments, including TRBV6-2 and TRBV6-3, so those segments were excluded. According to a later genetic analysis, donors in an Asian-associated ancestry cluster had fewer N-insertions in productive TCRs than the roughly 660-donor mean. For the cohort, immune exposure information was limited to CMV serostatus. In an earlier analysis of approximately 600 of the donors, most TCR beta V segments were observed in productive rearrangements about 87% or about 30% of the time, broadly matching IMGT annotations. According to a later analysis, most CMV-associated TCR beta chains appeared to be HLA-restricted, and the HLA associations seemed to be driven largely by CMV exposure. An association between a missense DCLRE1C variant and V-gene and J-gene trimming of TCR beta chains was found in a later genetic analysis and replicated in an independent cohort. Because counts were too low, 15 to 20 rarely observed V segments, including chromosome 9 orphons, were excluded from the earlier analysis of 587 of the donors. Cytomegalovirus status was reported to be diagnosed by the classifier with high specificity and sensitivity in both the original and validation cohorts. In a later analysis, several top co-occurrence clusters were reported to appear linked to parvovirus B19, influenza, CMV and Epstein-Barr virus. Because HLA typing was missing for some donors at each locus, association tests included only the typed subset. In a later analysis, the rate of TCR association differed among HLA loci, with DRB1 alleles having the most associated TCRs and HLA-C alleles having the fewest. When HLA alleles, especially DR and DQ, strongly co-occurred, attributing TCR associations to individual alleles was difficult. Correlated functional status among segregating V segments might reflect linkage disequilibrium, but an unknown experimental factor could not be ruled out. A later analysis found that HLA-associated TCR beta chains were more clonally expanded and had lower generation probabilities than equally common non-associated chains.

The cohort comprised more than 550 healthy bone marrow donors. At the time of sampling, all cohort members were nominally healthy, though unrecorded immune exposures were likely present. The donor tested CMV seronegative and was one of the 352 seronegative cohort members. Every donor gave a peripheral blood sample, and the peripheral blood mononuclear cells from that sample were used for TCR beta sequencing. The Qiagen DNeasy Blood Extraction Kit was used to extract genomic DNA from the blood cell samples. This clone was found a few times. Its antigen is currently not known. No much larger clonotype is one base removed from it; base qualities were not supplied. V and J lose 1 base and 4 bases, and a span of 11 bases separates them. The CDR3 has 14 amino acids, counting the end cysteine and phenylalanine. Only the CDR3 region is kept as DNA, spanning 42 bases read in frame from base 1. CDR1 and CDR2 (SGHAT, FQNNGV) derive from the germline V gene.

Library creation used the immunoSEQ multiplex PCR assay. For the multiplex PCR, a mixture combining 60 forward primers for TCR Vbeta segments and 13 reverse primers for TCR Jbeta segments was used. A multiplex PCR assay on genomic DNA amplified the CDR3 region of rearranged TCR beta genes. On the Illumina HiSeq System, the amplified TCR beta libraries were sequenced as 87-base-pair reads. On the study's bioinformatics: A later analysis counted tens of millions of unique TCR beta chains across the 600 to 850 repertoires, and roughly 10 million of these chains were shared by at least two donors. Raw reads were error-corrected and collapsed into unique sequences by a nearest-neighbor algorithm in which closely related sequences were merged to remove PCR and sequencing errors. To assign V, D and J gene segments, CDR3 sequences were aligned to IMGT reference sequences. For a sequence to be retained, at least a six-nucleotide match to both a V gene segment and a J gene segment was required. A rearrangement was called productive if the CDR3 had no stop codons and remained in frame with V and J, and every other rearrangement was called non-productive. CDR3 was defined according to IMGT convention as the region running from the second conserved V-encoded cysteine to the conserved J-encoded phenylalanine. The earlier analysis of fewer than 700 of the donors excluded sequences that lacked an unambiguous match to a single V gene segment. In an earlier analysis of a few hundred of the donors, V segments were called functional above 56.7% productive rearrangements and were called segregating when the between-donor standard deviation exceeded 5%. A statistical classification framework was developed to diagnose cytomegalovirus status using the catalog of TCR beta chain sequences. A later analysis assigned V and J genes by comparing TCR nucleotide sequences with IMGT/GENE-DB human TR gene sequences. In a later analysis, CDR3 sequences and most-parsimonious VDJ recombination scenarios were assigned using the TCRdist pipeline. In a later analysis, each TCR beta chain was defined by its CDR3 amino acid sequence together with its V-gene family, and reads without a unique V-gene family were excluded. As a way to deal with suspected cross-contamination and a sequencing artifact, a later analysis dropped approximately 570 nucleotide sequences that were highly shared and had low generation probability. In a later analysis, a clonal expansion index was calculated for each public chain from normalized within-repertoire ranks of inferred template counts. In a later analysis, generation probabilities were computed using a VDJ recombination model fitted to out-of-frame rearrangements, and the results were checked against IGoR. In a later analysis, hypergeometric tests were used to score TCR-TCR, TCR-HLA and TCR-CMV co-occurrence, with a repertoire-size bias correction applied to TCR pairs. False discovery rates were estimated in a later analysis by permuting HLA or CMV assignments 20 times. In a later analysis, co-occurring TCRs were grouped with DBSCAN, and TCRdist sequence similarity was added when clustering was performed within HLA-allele-positive subsets. For co-occurrence clustering, repertoires with fewer than 30,000 or more than 120,000 public chains were excluded, along with several repertoires with anomalous nucleotide sharing. TCRdb retrieved this table from immuneACCESS and kept in-frame rearrangements only. Not all clones are present; in checked studies, unresolved V genes account for under half, and no reason is known for the remainder. V and J calls and clone size follow that table, whereas D and trimming were derived from the DNA. The sample table records over 150,000 clones; over 75% of these occur just once. The top ten constitute less than 3% of the sample.

Sequencing was performed on PBMCs. This TCR derives from a woman in her twenties or thirties in good health and CMV-seronegative. The chain links TRBV11-2 with TRBJ2-7, and TRBD1 may be the D gene, going by 5 matching bases. The DNA reads as follows: TGTGCCAGCAGCTTAGCCCCAGGGCAGTACGAGCAGTACTTC. The resulting protein is CASSLAPGQYEQYF.